This T cell receptor (beta chain) was sequenced during a study of shared clonotypes between healthy human individuals. Study summary: Per donor, three plates held CD4 naive cells, three held CD4 memory, two held CD8 naive and one held CD8 memory. The study's findings and limits: Among four donors, roughly 5% of naive CD4 clonotypes were found in common.

About this clone: Antigen: not known.

Subsets obtained from CD4+ cells comprised CD45RA+ naive and CD45RA-negative memory cells. Assay: immunoSEQ multiplex PCR; the TCRdb copy retains only in-frame clones and omits some. The sample has 950,000 to 1,100,000 clones; about 75% are singletons. Germline CDR1 SEHNR, CDR2 FQNEAQ (reference sequence). There are 16 residues in the CDR3. V lost 1 base to trimming and J lost 1 base; unmatched junction nucleotides: 2. This sequence was found in a man between 18 and 29 years old in good health. The J gene is TRBJ1-2, the V gene TRBV7-9, with TRBD1 matching over 11 bases. Sequenced material: memory CD4+ T cells sorted from blood. Subset defined: CD45RA-negative fraction. The CDR3 is CASSLGTGGDNYGYTF. DNA for the CDR3: TGTGCCAGCAGCTTAGGGACAGGGGGCGATAACTATGGCTACACCTTC.